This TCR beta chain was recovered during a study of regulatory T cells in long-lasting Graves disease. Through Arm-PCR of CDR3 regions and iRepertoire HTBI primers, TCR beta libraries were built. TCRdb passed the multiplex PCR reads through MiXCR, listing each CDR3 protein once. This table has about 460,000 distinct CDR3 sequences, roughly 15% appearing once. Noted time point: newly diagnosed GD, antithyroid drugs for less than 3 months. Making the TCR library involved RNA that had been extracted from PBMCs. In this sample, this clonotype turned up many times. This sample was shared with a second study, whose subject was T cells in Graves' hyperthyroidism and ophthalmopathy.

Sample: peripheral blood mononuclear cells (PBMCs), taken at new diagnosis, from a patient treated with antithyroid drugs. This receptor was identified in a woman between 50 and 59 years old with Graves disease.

CDR3 amino acids: CASSYRGQLEQFF. The CDR3 coding sequence is TGTGCCAGCAGTTACCGAGGACAGCTCGAGCAGTTCTTC. The chain has TRBV6-2 or TRBV6-3 and TRBJ2-1; possible D gene TRBD1, 6 bases. The CDR3 runs 13 residues. Germline V gene data show CDR1 as MNHEY and CDR2 as SVGEGT. V lost 2 bases, J lost 10 bases, and 12 bases lay in between.